This T cell receptor (beta chain) was identified in a study of T cells after yellow fever vaccination. About the research overall: Low-cell-number fractions were prepared with SMART-Seq v4 Ultra Low Input. Study observations and caveats: Any FACS-sorted repertoire could hold abundant clonotypes that contaminate it from the bulk population. When the response was secondary, it was weaker but reached its peak faster, day 5 versus 15.

As for this clonotype: Antigen unknown.

The CDR3 is 15 amino acids. The germline V gene has CDR1 MGHRA and CDR2 YSYEKL. Trimming stripped 0 bases from V and 2 bases from J, with 10 bases between. Production of TCR cDNA was by 5'RACE template switching, which also added a universal primer site and UMIs. TCRdb re-called the 5' RACE reads with MiXCR, one entry per CDR3 protein. The sample consists of 250,000 or so distinct CDR3 sequences, around 3.5% of them appearing once. V is TRBV4-1 and J is TRBJ2-5; D gene uncertain. The receptor's source is a man younger than 30 who received the YFV17D yellow fever vaccine. Here the sequenced sample was PBMCs, taken 15 days after the yellow fever booster vaccination. The DNA of the CDR3 is TGCGCCAGCAGCCAAGATTCCAACAGTCAAGAGACCCAGTACTTC. As protein: CASSQDSNSQETQYF.